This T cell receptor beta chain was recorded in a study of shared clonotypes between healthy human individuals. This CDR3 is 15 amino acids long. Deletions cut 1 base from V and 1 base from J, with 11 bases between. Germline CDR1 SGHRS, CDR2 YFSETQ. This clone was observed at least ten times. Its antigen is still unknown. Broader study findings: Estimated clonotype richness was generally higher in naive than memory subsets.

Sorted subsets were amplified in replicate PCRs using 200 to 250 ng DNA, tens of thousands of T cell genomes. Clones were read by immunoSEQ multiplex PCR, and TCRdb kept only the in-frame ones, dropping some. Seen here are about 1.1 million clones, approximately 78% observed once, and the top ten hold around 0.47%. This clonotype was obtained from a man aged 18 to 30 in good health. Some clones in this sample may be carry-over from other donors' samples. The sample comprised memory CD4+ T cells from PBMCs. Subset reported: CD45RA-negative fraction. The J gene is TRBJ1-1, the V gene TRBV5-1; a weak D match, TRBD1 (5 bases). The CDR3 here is CASSLTAGSNTEAFF. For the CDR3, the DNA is TGCGCCAGCAGCTTGACGGCAGGGTCGAACACTGAAGCTTTCTTT.